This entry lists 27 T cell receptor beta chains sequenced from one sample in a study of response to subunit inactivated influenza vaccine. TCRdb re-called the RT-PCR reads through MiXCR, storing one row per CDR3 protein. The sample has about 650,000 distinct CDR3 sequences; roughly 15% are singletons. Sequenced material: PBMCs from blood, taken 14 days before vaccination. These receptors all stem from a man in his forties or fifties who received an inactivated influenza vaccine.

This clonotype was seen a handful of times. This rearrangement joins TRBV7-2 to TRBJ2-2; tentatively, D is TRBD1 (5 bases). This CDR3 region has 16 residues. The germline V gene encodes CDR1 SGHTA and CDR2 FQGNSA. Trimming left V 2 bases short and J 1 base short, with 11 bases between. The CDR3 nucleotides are TGTGCCAGCAGCTTACGGGTGGGGCTGAACACCGGGGAGCTGTTTTTT. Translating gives CASSLRVGLNTGELFF.

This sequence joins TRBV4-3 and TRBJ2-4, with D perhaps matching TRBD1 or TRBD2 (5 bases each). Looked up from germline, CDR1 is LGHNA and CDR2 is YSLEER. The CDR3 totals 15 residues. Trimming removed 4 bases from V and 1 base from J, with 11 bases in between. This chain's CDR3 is CASSLGRDAKNIQYF. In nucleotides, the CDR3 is TGCGCCAGCAGCCTCGGCAGGGACGCCAAAAACATTCAGTACTTC.

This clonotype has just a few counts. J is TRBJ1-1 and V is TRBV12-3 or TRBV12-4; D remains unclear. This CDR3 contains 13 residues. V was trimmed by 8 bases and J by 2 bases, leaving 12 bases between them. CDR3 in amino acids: CASSRTDNTEAFF. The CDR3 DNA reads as TGTGCCAGCTCCCGGACGGATAACACTGAAGCTTTCTTT.

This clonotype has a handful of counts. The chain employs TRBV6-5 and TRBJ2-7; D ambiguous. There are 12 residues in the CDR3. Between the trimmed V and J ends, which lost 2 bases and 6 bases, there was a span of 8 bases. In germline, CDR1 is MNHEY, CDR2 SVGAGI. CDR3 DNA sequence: TGTGCCAGCAGTTACCCCTTTGGCGAGCAGTACTTC. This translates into CASSYPFGEQYF.

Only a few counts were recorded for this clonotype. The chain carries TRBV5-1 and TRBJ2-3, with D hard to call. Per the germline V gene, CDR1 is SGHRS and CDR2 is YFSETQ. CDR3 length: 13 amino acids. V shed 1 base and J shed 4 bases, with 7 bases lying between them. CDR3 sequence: CASSLSRPDTQYF. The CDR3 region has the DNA TGCGCCAGCAGCTTGAGTCGGCCAGATACGCAGTATTTT.

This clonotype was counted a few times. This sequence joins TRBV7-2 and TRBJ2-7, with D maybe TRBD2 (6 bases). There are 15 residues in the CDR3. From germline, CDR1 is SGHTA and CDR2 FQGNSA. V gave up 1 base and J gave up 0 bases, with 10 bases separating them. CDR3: CASSLGLAPSYEQYF. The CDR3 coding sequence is TGTGCCAGCAGCTTAGGGCTAGCGCCCTCCTACGAGCAGTACTTC.

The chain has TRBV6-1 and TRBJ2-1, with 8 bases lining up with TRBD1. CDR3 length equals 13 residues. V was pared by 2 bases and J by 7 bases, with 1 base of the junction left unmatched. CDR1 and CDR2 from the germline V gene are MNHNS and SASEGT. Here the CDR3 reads CASSEQGANEQFF. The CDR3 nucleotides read TGTGCCAGCAGTGAACAGGGGGCTAATGAGCAGTTCTTC.

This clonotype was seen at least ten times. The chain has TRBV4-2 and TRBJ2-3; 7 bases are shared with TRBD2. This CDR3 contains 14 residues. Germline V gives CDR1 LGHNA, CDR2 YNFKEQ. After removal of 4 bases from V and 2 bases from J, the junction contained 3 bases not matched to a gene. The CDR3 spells CASSRLAVTDTQYF. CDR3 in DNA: TGTGCCAGCAGCCGTCTAGCGGTCACAGATACGCAGTATTTT.

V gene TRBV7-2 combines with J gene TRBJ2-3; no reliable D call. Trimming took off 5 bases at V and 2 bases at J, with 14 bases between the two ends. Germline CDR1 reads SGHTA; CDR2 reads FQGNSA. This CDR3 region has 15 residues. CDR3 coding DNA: TGTGCCAGCAGCGCGGCTCCGGGTCCCACAGATACGCAGTATTTT. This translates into CASSAAPGPTDTQYF.

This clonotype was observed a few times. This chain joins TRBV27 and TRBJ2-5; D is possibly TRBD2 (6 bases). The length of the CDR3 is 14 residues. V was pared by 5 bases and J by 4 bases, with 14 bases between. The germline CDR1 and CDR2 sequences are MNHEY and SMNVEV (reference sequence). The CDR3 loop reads CASSPRRGRETQYF. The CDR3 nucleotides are TGTGCCAGCAGTCCCCGGCGGGGACGAGAGACCCAGTACTTC.

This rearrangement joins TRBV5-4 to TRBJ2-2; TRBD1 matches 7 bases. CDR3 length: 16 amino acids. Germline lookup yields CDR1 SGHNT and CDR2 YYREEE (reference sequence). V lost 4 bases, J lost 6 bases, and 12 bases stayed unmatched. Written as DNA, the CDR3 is TGTGCCAGCAGCCCCCCCCCGGGACAGAGTCCCGGGGAGCTGTTTTTT. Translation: CASSPPPGQSPGELFF.

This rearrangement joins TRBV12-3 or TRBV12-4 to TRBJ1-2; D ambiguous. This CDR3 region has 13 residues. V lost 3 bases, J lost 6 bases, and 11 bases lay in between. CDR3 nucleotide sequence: TGTGCCAGCAGTTTTAGACCCCCCAATGGCTACACCTTC. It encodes CASSFRPPNGYTF.

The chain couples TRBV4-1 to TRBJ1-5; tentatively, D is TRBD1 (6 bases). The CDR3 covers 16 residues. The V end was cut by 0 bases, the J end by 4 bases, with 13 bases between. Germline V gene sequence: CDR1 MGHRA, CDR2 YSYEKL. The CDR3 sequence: CASSQDPGQPNQPQHF. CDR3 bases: TGCGCCAGCAGCCAAGATCCCGGACAGCCTAATCAGCCCCAGCATTTT.

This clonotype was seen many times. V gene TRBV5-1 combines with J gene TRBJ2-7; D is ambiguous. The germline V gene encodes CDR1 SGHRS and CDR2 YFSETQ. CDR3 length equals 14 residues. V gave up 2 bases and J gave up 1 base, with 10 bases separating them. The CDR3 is CASSLTAGSYEQYF. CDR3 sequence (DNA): TGCGCCAGCAGCTTAACAGCTGGGTCCTACGAGCAGTACTTC.

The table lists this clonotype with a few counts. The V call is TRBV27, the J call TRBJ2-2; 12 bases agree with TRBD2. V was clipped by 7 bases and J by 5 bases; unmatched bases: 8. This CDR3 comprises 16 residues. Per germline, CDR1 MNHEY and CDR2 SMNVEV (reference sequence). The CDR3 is CASTQLAGGTTGELFF. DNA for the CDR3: TGTGCCAGCACCCAACTAGCGGGGGGTACGACCGGGGAGCTGTTTTTT.

CDR3 coding DNA: TGCGCCAGCACCACGACAGGGGGGTGGTCGGATGAGCAGTTCTTC. Translated: CASTTTGGWSDEQFF. The gene calls are TRBV5-1 and TRBJ2-1; 9 bases agree with TRBD1. The ends lost 6 bases at V and 8 bases at J; junction bases unmatched: 12. Germline CDR1 and CDR2: SGHRS and YFSETQ. The CDR3 runs 15 residues.

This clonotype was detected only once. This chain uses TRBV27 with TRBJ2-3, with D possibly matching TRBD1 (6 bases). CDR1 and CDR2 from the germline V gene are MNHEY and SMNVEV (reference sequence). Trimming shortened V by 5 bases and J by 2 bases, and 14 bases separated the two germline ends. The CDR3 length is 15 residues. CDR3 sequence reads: CASSPQRGYTDTQYF. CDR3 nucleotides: TGTGCCAGCAGTCCTCAAAGGGGGTACACAGATACGCAGTATTTT.

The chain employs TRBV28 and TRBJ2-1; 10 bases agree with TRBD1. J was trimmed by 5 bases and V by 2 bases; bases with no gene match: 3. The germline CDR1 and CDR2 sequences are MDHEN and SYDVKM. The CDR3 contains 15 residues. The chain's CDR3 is CASSLGTGENNEQFF. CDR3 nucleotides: TGTGCCAGCAGTTTAGGGACAGGGGAGAACAATGAGCAGTTCTTC.

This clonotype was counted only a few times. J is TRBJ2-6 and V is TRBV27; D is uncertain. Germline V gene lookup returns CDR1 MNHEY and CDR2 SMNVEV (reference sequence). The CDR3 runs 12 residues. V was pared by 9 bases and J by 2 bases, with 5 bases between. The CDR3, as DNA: TGTGCCAGTGGGGCTGGGGCCAACGTCCTGACTTTC. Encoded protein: CASGAGANVLTF. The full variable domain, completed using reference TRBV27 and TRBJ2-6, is EAQVTQNPRYLITVTGKKLTVTCSQNMNHEYMSWYRQDPGLGLRQIYYSMNVEVTDKGDVPEGYKVSRKEKRNFPLILESPSPNQTSLYFCASGAGANVLTFGAGSRLTVL.

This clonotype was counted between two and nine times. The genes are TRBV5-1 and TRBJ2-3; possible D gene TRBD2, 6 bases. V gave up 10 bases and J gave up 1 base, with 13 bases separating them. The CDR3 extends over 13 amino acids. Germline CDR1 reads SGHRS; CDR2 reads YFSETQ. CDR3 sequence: CAGRESGTDTQYF. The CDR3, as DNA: TGCGCCGGCCGGGAGTCCGGCACAGATACGCAGTATTTT.

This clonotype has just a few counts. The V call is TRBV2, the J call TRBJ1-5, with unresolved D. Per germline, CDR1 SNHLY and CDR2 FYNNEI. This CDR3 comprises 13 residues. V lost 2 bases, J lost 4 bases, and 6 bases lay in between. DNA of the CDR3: TGTGCCAGCAGTGAAATTCTTAATCAGCCCCAGCATTTT. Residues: CASSEILNQPQHF.

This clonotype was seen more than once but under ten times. The CDR3: CASSYFASSYNEQFF. The CDR3 bases are TGTGCCAGTAGTTACTTTGCAAGCTCCTACAATGAGCAGTTCTTC. The gene calls are TRBV19 and TRBJ2-1, with D unclear. V lost 5 bases, J lost 0 bases, and 11 bases lay in between. The CDR3 runs to 15 residues. From germline, CDR1 is LNHDA and CDR2 SQIVND (reference sequence).

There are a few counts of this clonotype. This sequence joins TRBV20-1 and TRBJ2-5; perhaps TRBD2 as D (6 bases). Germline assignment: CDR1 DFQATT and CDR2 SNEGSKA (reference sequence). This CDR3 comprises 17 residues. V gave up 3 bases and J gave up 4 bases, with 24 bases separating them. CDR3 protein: CSASSQWGVGVRETQYF. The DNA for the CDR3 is TGCAGTGCTAGTAGTCAGTGGGGGGTGGGAGTAAGAGAGACCCAGTACTTC.

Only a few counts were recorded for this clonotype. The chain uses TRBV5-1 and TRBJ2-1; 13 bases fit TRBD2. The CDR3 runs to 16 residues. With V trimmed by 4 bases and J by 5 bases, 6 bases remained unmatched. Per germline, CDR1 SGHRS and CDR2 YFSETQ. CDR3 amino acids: CASSRGLAGLDNEQFF. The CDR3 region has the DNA TGCGCCAGCAGCCGGGGACTAGCGGGACTCGACAATGAGCAGTTCTTC.

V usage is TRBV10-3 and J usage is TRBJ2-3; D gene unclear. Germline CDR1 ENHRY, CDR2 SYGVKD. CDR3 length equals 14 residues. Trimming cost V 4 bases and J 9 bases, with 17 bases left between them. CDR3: CAISGRPLNGTQYF. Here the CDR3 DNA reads TGTGCCATCAGTGGGCGACCCCTAAACGGCACGCAGTATTTT.

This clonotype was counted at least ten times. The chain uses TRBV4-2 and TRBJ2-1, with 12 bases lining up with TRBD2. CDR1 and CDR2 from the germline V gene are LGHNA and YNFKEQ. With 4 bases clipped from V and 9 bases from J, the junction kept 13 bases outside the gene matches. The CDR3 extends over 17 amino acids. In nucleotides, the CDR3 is TGTGCCAGCAGCCCCCATCCTAGCGGGAGGGCGGCGAGTGAGCAGTTCTTC. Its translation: CASSPHPSGRAASEQFF.

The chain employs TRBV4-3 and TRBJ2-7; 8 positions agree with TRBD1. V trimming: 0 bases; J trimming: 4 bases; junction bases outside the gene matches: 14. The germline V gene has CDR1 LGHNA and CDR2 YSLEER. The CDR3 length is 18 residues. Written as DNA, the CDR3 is TGCGCCAGCAGCCAAGATGGACCCGGGACAGGATATCTTTACGAGCAGTACTTC. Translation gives CASSQDGPGTGYLYEQYF.